This T cell receptor (beta chain) was obtained from a study of beta chain features in type 1 diabetes. Every isolated RNA sample was fully reverse transcribed, so sequencing captured expressed TCRB transcripts. Sequencing was performed with immunoSEQ multiplex PCR; in TCRdb, only in-frame clones are kept and a portion is missing. The repertoire holds 500,000 to 700,000 clones, with around 15% as singletons. To note about this clone: Its antigen is not identified.

Findings and caveats of the study: For cells with high TCR expression, cDNA sequencing could yield over-representation. VDJ junctions from type 1 diabetes patients carried fewer insertions and larger deletions.

This sequence was found in a man aged 18-30 years in good health. Sequences were obtained from naive CD4+ T cells from blood.

Written as DNA, the CDR3 is TGTGCCAGCAGTTTAAGGAACGTGGGTACTAACAATGAGCAGTTCTTC. This sequence encodes CASSLRNVGTNNEQFF. The genes are TRBV27 and TRBJ2-1; D gene unclear. This CDR3 has 16 amino acids. The germline CDR1 and CDR2 sequences are MNHEY and SMNVEV (reference sequence). V lost 2 bases, J lost 5 bases, and 16 bases lay in between.